These 29 T cell receptor beta chains were sequenced from one sample in a study of T-cell memory formation after mild COVID-19. TCRdb reanalysed the 5' RACE reads using MiXCR and keeps one entry per CDR3 protein. The sample includes 250,000 to 300,000 distinct CDR3 sequences, 7% to 10% seen only once; the top ten take about 20%. Sequenced: PBMCs or a T cell subset sorted from them (not recorded which). These receptors all come from a man aged 18-30 years who had mild COVID-19 (a few samples of this study predate the infection). Cell type and time point are not known.

This clonotype was observed at least ten times. The chain has TRBV7-2 and TRBJ1-4, with 8 positions matching TRBD1. Germline V gene data show CDR1 as SGHTA and CDR2 as FQGNSA. The CDR3 spans 15 residues. Trimming took 2 bases from V and 10 from J; bases not matched to a gene: 9. CDR3 sequence: CASSLQGALGGKLFF. The CDR3 nucleotides read TGTGCCAGCAGCTTACAGGGGGCGCTTGGGGGAAAACTGTTTTTT.

The genes are TRBV5-4 and TRBJ2-5, with 8 bases fitting TRBD2. V was clipped by 1 base and J by 5 bases; unmatched bases: 4. CDR3 length equals 14 residues. The germline CDR1 and CDR2 sequences are SGHNT and YYREEE (reference sequence). Written as DNA, the CDR3 is TGTGCCAGCAGCTTGAGCGGGGGTTGGGAGACCCAGTACTTC. Translation gives CASSLSGGWETQYF. The full variable domain, its missing parts supplied by reference TRBV5-4 and TRBJ2-5, is ETGVTQSPTHLIKTRGQQVTLRCSSQSGHNTVSWYQQALGQGPQFIFQYYREEENGRGNFPPRFSGLQFPNYSSELNVNALELDDSALYLCASSLSGGWETQYFGPGTRLLVL.

This clonotype was seen more than once but under ten times. The rearrangement links TRBV5-5 to TRBJ1-1, with D perhaps TRBD1 (5 bases). Germline V gives CDR1 SGHKS, CDR2 YYEKEE (reference sequence). The CDR3 sequence is 18 residues long. Trimming left V 1 base short and J 0 bases short, with 19 bases between. Written as DNA, the CDR3 is TGTGCCAGCAGCTTGACATTTTATACCCCAGGGATGAACACTGAAGCTTTCTTT. Translating it yields CASSLTFYTPGMNTEAFF. The full variable domain, completed using reference TRBV5-5 and TRBJ1-1, is DAGVTQSPTHLIKTRGQQVTLRCSPISGHKSVSWYQQVLGQGPQFIFQYYEKEERGRGNFPDRFSARQFPNYSSELNVNALLLGDSALYLCASSLTFYTPGMNTEAFFGQGTRLTVV.

V gene TRBV5-1 combines with J gene TRBJ2-1, with D tentatively TRBD1 (6 bases). Trimming took 4 bases from V and 8 from J, leaving 22 bases between them. This CDR3 comprises 16 residues. Germline assignment: CDR1 SGHRS and CDR2 YFSETQ. The CDR3 sequence: CASSKYTGTGAYEQFF. As DNA, the CDR3 is TGCGCCAGCAGCAAATACACAGGGACCGGGGCCTATGAGCAGTTCTTC.

This rearrangement joins TRBV4-1 to TRBJ2-7; D remains unclear. V lost 1 base and J 3 bases, leaving 10 bases between the germline ends. The CDR3 loop spans 14 amino acids. Germline CDR1 is MGHRA and CDR2 is YSYEKL. CDR3 loop: CASSQVAHSYEQYF. CDR3 nucleotide sequence: TGCGCCAGCAGCCAAGTGGCTCACAGCTACGAGCAGTACTTC.

This clonotype was seen a handful of times. V usage is TRBV7-2 and J usage is TRBJ1-2; 7 bases match TRBD1. The CDR3 totals 12 residues. Trimming removed 6 bases from V and 7 bases from J; junction bases left unmatched: 5. Germline CDR1 SGHTA, CDR2 FQGNSA. This chain's CDR3 is CASRFDRAGYTF. CDR3 DNA sequence: TGTGCCAGCAGGTTTGACAGGGCTGGCTACACCTTC.

This clonotype was counted at least ten times. The rearrangement uses TRBV27 and TRBJ1-2; the D gene is possibly TRBD1 (5 bases). In germline, CDR1 is MNHEY, CDR2 SMNVEV (reference sequence). Trimming cost V 3 bases and J 6 bases, with 11 bases left between them. The CDR3 sequence is 13 residues long. The CDR3 DNA reads TGTGCCAGCAGTTTCAGGGAAGGGGATGGCTACACCTTC. Amino acid sequence: CASSFREGDGYTF.

The chain recombines TRBV27 with TRBJ1-2; 7 bases map to TRBD1. In germline, CDR1 is MNHEY, CDR2 SMNVEV (reference sequence). This CDR3 comprises 13 residues. V lost 6 bases and J lost 7; bases outside the gene matches: 8. Here the CDR3 reads CASRLTGESGYTF. The CDR3 coding sequence is TGTGCCAGCAGACTAACAGGGGAAAGTGGCTACACCTTC.

V is TRBV4-1 and J is TRBJ1-1; 8 bases are shared with TRBD1. V lost 1 base and J lost 8; bases outside the gene matches: 12. The length of the CDR3 is 16 residues. CDR1 is MGHRA and CDR2 is YSYEKL in the germline V gene. As DNA, the CDR3 is TGCGCCAGCAGCCAAGGGTTCCCGCAGGGGGCGGTCGAAGCTTTCTTT. It yields the protein CASSQGFPQGAVEAFF.

The table lists this clonotype with a few counts. The chain carries TRBV5-1 and TRBJ2-5; no firm D call. The CDR3 contains 12 residues. Trimming removed 0 bases at V and 5 bases at J, with 5 bases between. Germline CDR1 is SGHRS and CDR2 is YFSETQ. CDR3 amino acids: CASSLAVETQYF. DNA of the CDR3: TGCGCCAGCAGCTTGGCTGTGGAGACCCAGTACTTC.

The table lists this clonotype with a few counts. The chain recombines TRBV7-6 with TRBJ2-1; a possible D gene is TRBD2 (5 bases). CDR3 length: 16 residues. V shed 4 bases and J shed 8 bases, with 21 bases lying between them. Germline CDR1 is SGHVS and CDR2 is FNYEAQ. DNA for the CDR3: TGTGCCAGCAGCTCCTCCTTACTAGTGGGTGTCGATGAGCAGTTCTTC. It yields the protein CASSSSLLVGVDEQFF.

This clonotype was detected many times. The V call is TRBV30, the J call TRBJ2-6, with D unclear. V gave up 0 bases and J gave up 1 base, with 7 bases separating them. Germline loops: CDR1 GTSNPN, CDR2 SVGIG (reference sequence). The CDR3 is 15 residues long. CDR3 nucleotide sequence: TGTGCCTGGAGTGTACTCTCGTCTGGGGCCAACGTCCTGACTTTC. It codes for CAWSVLSSGANVLTF.

The chain joins TRBV10-3 to TRBJ2-7; 7 nucleotides line up with TRBD1. The CDR3 length is 16 residues. Germline trimming cut 7 bases from V and 1 base from J; bases unmatched to any gene: 13. Germline CDR1 ENHRY, CDR2 SYGVKD. CDR3 residues: CAITKDRWDGSYEQYF. The CDR3 coding sequence is TGTGCCATCACCAAGGACAGGTGGGATGGATCCTACGAGCAGTACTTC.

This clonotype appeared a few times. The CDR3 DNA reads TGTGCCAGCAGCTCGCGGTCAGGGGTAAAAAACACCATATATTTT. Translated: CASSSRSGVKNTIYF. The J gene is TRBJ1-3, the V gene TRBV7-6; D possibly corresponds to TRBD1 (6 bases). The CDR3 spans 15 residues. The V gene lost 4 bases and the J gene lost 6 bases, with 16 bases spanning the gap. Germline V gene lookup returns CDR1 SGHVS and CDR2 FNYEAQ.

This chain joins TRBV7-2 and TRBJ2-2; D uncertain. CDR3 length: 14 residues. CDR1 is SGHTA, CDR2 FQGNSA, per germline. V dropped 7 bases and J dropped 7 bases, with 16 bases sitting between them. DNA for the CDR3: TGTGCCAGCACCCTCAGCCCCCAGAGCGGGGAGCTGTTTTTT. Amino acid sequence: CASTLSPQSGELFF.

This clonotype came up many times. The chain uses TRBV12-3 or TRBV12-4 and TRBJ2-3; D possibly corresponds to TRBD2 (5 bases). V was pared by 3 bases and J by 5 bases, with 9 bases between. This CDR3 is 13 amino acids long. The CDR3: CASSLGAVDTQYF. In DNA form, the CDR3 reads TGTGCCAGCAGTTTGGGAGCGGTAGATACGCAGTATTTT.

The chain employs TRBV7-2 and TRBJ2-3; D tentatively fits TRBD1 or TRBD2 (5 bases each). CDR3 length: 16 residues. The ends were cut back, 1 base at V and 2 bases at J, with 13 bases in the middle. The germline CDR1 and CDR2 sequences are SGHTA and FQGNSA. Here the CDR3 DNA reads TGTGCCAGCAGCTTAGTCGAGCTGGGGACCACAGATACGCAGTATTTT. This codes for CASSLVELGTTDTQYF.

This clonotype was observed a few times. The chain has TRBV6-5 and TRBJ2-3; D not resolved. Germline assignment: CDR1 MNHEY and CDR2 SVGAGI. The CDR3 has 15 residues. Trimming took off 5 bases at V and 2 bases at J, with 14 bases between the two ends. This CDR3 is CASSPGRINTDTQYF. CDR3 sequence (DNA): TGTGCCAGCAGTCCCGGACGTATAAACACAGATACGCAGTATTTT.

This clonotype turned up a few times. The chain is built from TRBV4-3 and TRBJ1-2, with TRBD1 identical over 7 bases. The CDR3 sequence is 17 residues long. After removal of 4 bases from V and 5 bases from J, the junction contained 16 bases not matched to a gene. Germline V gene lookup returns CDR1 LGHNA and CDR2 YSLEER. The CDR3 here is CASSPETTGNGVYGYTF. DNA of the CDR3: TGCGCCAGCAGCCCAGAAACGACAGGGAACGGTGTTTATGGCTACACCTTC.

This clonotype was detected many times. The chain has TRBV10-3 and TRBJ2-5; 8 nucleotides align to TRBD2. J was trimmed by 2 bases and V by 6 bases; bases with no gene match: 8. CDR1 is ENHRY, CDR2 SYGVKD, per germline. The CDR3 runs to 15 residues. The CDR3 nucleotides are TGTGCCATCAGCTACCTCCGGGGGGGACAAGAGACCCAGTACTTC. This encodes CAISYLRGGQETQYF.

This clonotype was observed at least ten times. This chain links TRBV7-2 with TRBJ2-1; no definite D call. The V end lost 5 bases, the J end lost 0 bases, and 5 bases lay between the germline ends. This CDR3 is 13 amino acids long. Germline CDR1 and CDR2: SGHTA and FQGNSA. In nucleotides, the CDR3 is TGTGCCAGCAGCCGGTCCTCCTACAATGAGCAGTTCTTC. Residues: CASSRSSYNEQFF. Drawing the rest from reference TRBV7-2 and TRBJ2-1, the complete variable domain is GAGVSQSPSNKVTEKGKDVELRCDPISGHTALYWYRQSLGQGLEFLIYFQGNSAPDKSGLPSDRFSAERTGGSVSTLTIQRTQQEDSAVYLCASSRSSYNEQFFGPGTRLTVL.

This clonotype was seen only a few times. This chain joins TRBV1 and TRBJ2-3; the table's D call TRBD2 went unverified against the DNA. TRBV1 is a known pseudogene. CDR3 length: 16 residues. CDR3 DNA sequence: TGCACCAGCAGCCTGGGACCGACTAGCCGCGACGATACGCAGTATTTT. Amino acid sequence: CTSSLGPTSRDDTQYF.

This clonotype showed up just a few times. CDR3: CASSVSGTGPDTQYF. DNA of the CDR3: TGTGCCAGCAGCGTGAGCGGGACAGGGCCCGATACGCAGTATTTT. This chain joins TRBV9 and TRBJ2-3, with 9 bases that match TRBD1. Germline CDR1 and CDR2: SGDLS and YYNGEE. V was clipped by 2 bases and J by 6 bases; unmatched bases: 7. The length of the CDR3 is 15 residues. Filled out from reference TRBV9 and TRBJ2-3, the complete variable domain reads DSGVTQTPKHLITATGQRVTLRCSPRSGDLSVYWYQQSLDQGLQFLIQYYNGEERAKGNILERFSAQQFPDLHSELNLSSLELGDSALYFCASSVSGTGPDTQYFGPGTRLTVL.

The chain combines TRBV20-1 with TRBJ2-5, with 14 bases fitting TRBD2. Germline CDR1 and CDR2: DFQATT and SNEGSKA (reference sequence). Germline trimming cut 0 bases from V and 7 bases from J; bases unmatched to any gene: 4. This CDR3 contains 15 residues. The CDR3 region has the DNA TGCAGTGCTAGAGAAGGGACTAGCGGGGGTGGGACCCAGTACTTC. The encoded protein is CSAREGTSGGGTQYF.

This clonotype was counted a few times. The chain links TRBV2 to TRBJ1-6, with a weak D call TRBD1 (6 bases). CDR3 size: 15 residues. V was clipped by 3 bases and J by 3 bases, with 9 bases between them. The germline CDR1 and CDR2 sequences are SNHLY and FYNNEI. The CDR3 sequence: CASSDQGIYNSPLHF. CDR3 DNA sequence: TGTGCCAGCAGTGACCAGGGGATCTATAATTCACCCCTCCACTTT.

This chain links TRBV24-1 with TRBJ2-1, with D perhaps TRBD1 (6 bases). The germline V and J ends were trimmed by 7 bases and 8 bases, with 14 bases remaining between them. CDR3 length equals 13 residues. Germline lookup yields CDR1 KGHDR and CDR2 SFDVKD. CDR3: CATSEAEGDEQFF. CDR3 bases: TGTGCCACCAGCGAAGCCGAGGGGGATGAGCAGTTCTTC.

This clonotype was detected only a few times. V usage is TRBV6-1 and J usage is TRBJ2-2; D gene unclear. CDR1 is MNHNS and CDR2 is SASEGT in the germline V gene. V was trimmed by 2 bases and J by 2 bases, leaving 12 bases between them. This CDR3 is built from 16 residues. CDR3 DNA sequence: TGTGCCAGCAGTGAATACATCTCTGGTAACACCGGGGAGCTGTTTTTT. Its translation: CASSEYISGNTGELFF.

A few counts support this clonotype. Written as DNA, the CDR3 is TGCGCCAGCAGCCCCCCCGGCGCTGGGGCCAACGTCCTGACTTTC. Its protein product is CASSPPGAGANVLTF. This chain joins TRBV4-1 and TRBJ2-6, with unresolved D. Germline V lookup: CDR1 MGHRA, CDR2 YSYEKL. The CDR3 runs to 15 residues. Trimming removed 4 bases at V and 2 bases at J, with 9 bases between.

A few counts support this clonotype. The chain joins TRBV24-1 to TRBJ2-3; D not resolved. The CDR3 loop spans 17 amino acids. The V and J ends lost 0 bases and 0 bases respectively, with 12 bases between them. CDR1 and CDR2 from the germline V gene are KGHDR and SFDVKD. The CDR3 DNA reads as TGTGCCACCAGTGATTTGGGCGGACCCTATAGCACAGATACGCAGTATTTT. Translated, it gives CATSDLGGPYSTDTQYF.